This T cell receptor (beta chain) was recorded in a study of blood T cell repertoires in COVID-19. In the study overall: Sources were T cells, B-cell-depleted T cells, or PBMCs; the material itself was cDNA or gDNA.

Study processing details: The assay estimated nucleated cells by amplifying reference gene primers. Sequencing was performed with immunoSEQ multiplex PCR; in TCRdb, only in-frame clones are kept and a portion is missing. V and J calls plus clone size are reproduced from that table; the DNA served to infer D and trimming. The table lists around 260,000 clones, over 80% of them singletons. The TCR sequence derives from a man in his 60s who had recovered from COVID-19. Source material: peripheral blood.

The CDR3 spells CASINGGGEKLFF. For the CDR3, the DNA is TGTGCCAGCATCAACGGGGGTGGGGAAAAACTGTTTTTT. This sequence joins TRBV28 and TRBJ1-4, with D perhaps TRBD1 (5 bases). The CDR3 spans 13 residues. The germline V gene has CDR1 MDHEN and CDR2 SYDVKM. V lost 7 bases to trimming and J lost 8 bases, with 14 bases between them.